These 20 T cell receptor beta chains were sequenced from one sample in a study of spatial heterogeneity in lung cancer. No antigen has been identified for these receptors. The time point was: sample taken at primary tumor resection. TCRdb used MiXCR to reprocess the 5' RACE reads, holding one entry per CDR3 protein. The sample shows nearly 1,500 distinct CDR3 sequences, around 18% of them seen only once. Regarding the study as a whole: Tumor mutation counts were tracked by expanded intratumoral alpha and beta TCR counts.

The material sequenced was lung tumor tissue, taken at surgery. These receptors originate from a male donor with early-stage non-small cell lung cancer.

By frequency in the sample, this clonotype is medium-sized. The genes are TRBV4-1 and TRBJ1-2; no definite D call. V shed 0 bases and J shed 4 bases, with 6 bases lying between them. The CDR3 is 13 amino acids. Germline assignment: CDR1 MGHRA and CDR2 YSYEKL. CDR3 in amino acids: CASSQDEGYGYTF. CDR3 bases: TGCGCCAGCAGCCAAGACGAAGGCTATGGCTACACCTTC.

By proportion, this clonotype is medium-sized. The chain is built from TRBV11-3 and TRBJ1-1; no clear D. Trimming shortened V by 2 bases and J by 0 bases, and 7 bases separated the two germline ends. Per the germline V gene, CDR1 is SGHNT and CDR2 is YENEEA. CDR3 length: 14 amino acids. The CDR3 bases are TGTGCCAGCAGCTTACCCGGGATGAACACTGAAGCTTTCTTT. This sequence encodes CASSLPGMNTEAFF. The complete variable domain, with remaining parts taken from reference TRBV11-3 and TRBJ1-1, reads EAGVVQSPRYKIIEKKQPVAFWCNPISGHNTLYWYLQNLGQGPELLIRYENEEAVDDSQLPKDRFSAERLKGVDSTLKIQPAELGDSAVYLCASSLPGMNTEAFFGQGTRLTVV.

By sample share, this clonotype is medium-sized. The chain has TRBV20-1 and TRBJ2-2, with 7 bases identical to TRBD1. There are 14 residues in the CDR3. Germline CDR1 DFQATT, CDR2 SNEGSKA (reference sequence). Trimming cost V 5 bases and J 0 bases; bases outside gene matches: 3. For the CDR3, the DNA is TGCAGTGCTTCGCAGGGGGCGAACACCGGGGAGCTGTTTTTT. Residues: CSASQGANTGELFF.

V gene TRBV9 combines with J gene TRBJ2-2, with 8 bases matching TRBD2. Per the germline V gene, CDR1 is SGDLS and CDR2 is YYNGEE. CDR3 size: 16 residues. The ends lost 0 bases at V and 4 bases at J; junction bases unmatched: 5. CDR3 loop: CASSVANAGGTGELFF. In DNA form, the CDR3 reads TGTGCCAGCAGCGTAGCTAACGCGGGGGGCACCGGGGAGCTGTTTTTT.

This sequence joins TRBV11-2 and TRBJ2-3; no clear D gene. The CDR3 spans 12 residues. Germline V gene data show CDR1 as SGHAT and CDR2 as FQNNGV. Trimming removed 1 base from V and 4 bases from J, with 3 bases in between. The CDR3 nucleotides read TGTGCCAGCAGCTTAGGTTCAGATACGCAGTATTTT. Encoded protein: CASSLGSDTQYF. Complete variable domain (other parts from reference TRBV11-2 and TRBJ2-3): EAGVAQSPRYKIIEKRQSVAFWCNPISGHATLYWYQQILGQGPKLLIQFQNNGVVDDSQLPKDRFSAERLKGVDSTLKIQPAKLEDSAVYLCASSLGSDTQYFGPGTRLTVL.

This clonotype was picked up many times. The J gene is TRBJ2-3, the V gene TRBV29-1, with D hard to call. CDR3 length: 12 amino acids. CDR1 SQVTM and CDR2 ANQGSEA come from the germline V gene. V shed 1 base and J shed 3 bases, with 5 bases lying between them. The CDR3 region has the DNA TGCAGCGTTGAAGGGCCTACAGATACGCAGTATTTT. Translation gives CSVEGPTDTQYF.

This clonotype has only a few counts. The chain combines TRBV30 with TRBJ1-1; the D is unclear. The CDR3 totals 14 residues. V was clipped by 0 bases and J by 4 bases, with 12 bases between them. In germline, CDR1 is GTSNPN, CDR2 SVGIG (reference sequence). The CDR3 spells CAWSVLPRSTEAFF. In nucleotides, the CDR3 is TGTGCCTGGAGTGTCCTCCCCAGGAGCACTGAAGCTTTCTTT. Full variable domain (missing parts from reference TRBV30 and TRBJ1-1): SQTIHQWPATLVQPVGSPLSLECTVEGTSNPNLYWYRQAAGRGLQLLFYSVGIGQISSEVPQNLSASRPQDRQFILSSKKLLLSDSGFYLCAWSVLPRSTEAFFGQGTRLTVV.

This clonotype was seen ten or more times. The chain combines TRBV7-3 with TRBJ2-4; D tentatively reads TRBD1 or TRBD2 (5 bases each). The germline CDR1 and CDR2 sequences are SGHTA and FQGTGA. This CDR3 comprises 14 residues. V gave up 5 bases and J gave up 5 bases, with 13 bases separating them. The CDR3 region is CASSPTGTQNIQYF. The CDR3 region has the DNA TGTGCCAGCAGCCCAACCGGGACCCAAAACATTCAGTACTTC.

This chain connects TRBV7-2 to TRBJ1-2, with 8 bases fitting TRBD1. CDR1 and CDR2 from the germline V gene are SGHTA and FQGNSA. CDR3 size: 13 residues. Unmatched junction bases numbered 3, after V lost 3 bases and J lost 6 bases. DNA of the CDR3: TGTGCCAGCAGCTTCAACAGGGGGAATGGCTACACCTTC. Amino acid sequence: CASSFNRGNGYTF.

This clonotype was found a few times. This may come from a read error, since a much larger clone is one base off. The chain combines TRBV7-8 with TRBJ2-5; unclear D gene. The length of the CDR3 is 12 residues. Germline V CDR1 and CDR2: SGHVS, FQNEAQ. CDR3 loop: CASILAFETQYF. DNA of the CDR3: TGTGCCAGCATCTTAGCTTTTGAGACCCAGTACTTC. Full variable domain (outside the CDR3, taken from reference TRBV7-8 and TRBJ2-5): GAGVSQSPRYKVAKRGQDVALRCDPISGHVSLFWYQQALGQGPEFLTYFQNEAQLDKSGLPSDRFFAERPEGSVSTLKIQRTQQEDSAVYLCASILAFETQYFGPGTRLLVL.

This clonotype has more than one count but fewer than ten. The chain is built from TRBV19 and TRBJ2-7, with D possibly TRBD1 on 7 matching bases. Between the trimmed V and J ends, which lost 10 bases and 0 bases, there was a span of 10 bases. CDR3 length: 12 amino acids. Germline values: CDR1 LNHDA, CDR2 SQIVND (reference sequence). As DNA, the CDR3 is TGTGCCACCAGGGGGGACTCCTACGAGCAGTACTTC. It encodes CATRGDSYEQYF.

This clonotype is medium-sized within its sample. The chain joins TRBV7-9 to TRBJ2-3; D remains unclear. Trimming stripped 2 bases from V and 2 bases from J, with 11 bases between. The germline gives CDR1 SEHNR, CDR2 FQNEAQ (reference sequence). This CDR3 has 15 residues. The CDR3 reads CASSLLGPHTDTQYF. CDR3 in DNA: TGTGCCAGCAGCTTACTTGGACCGCACACAGATACGCAGTATTTT.

This clonotype is medium-sized by share. The CDR3 region is CASSLSVDYGYTF. The CDR3 DNA sequence: TGTGCCAGCAGCTTAAGCGTGGACTATGGCTACACCTTC. The V and J genes are TRBV7-2 and TRBJ1-2; D call uncertain. The CDR3 is made up of 13 amino acids. The germline V gene has CDR1 SGHTA and CDR2 FQGNSA. With 2 bases removed from V and 3 bases from J, the gap between germline ends came to 7 bases.

This clonotype is medium-sized. This rearrangement joins TRBV24-1 to TRBJ2-1; no clear D. CDR3 length equals 12 residues. The germline gives CDR1 KGHDR, CDR2 SFDVKD. V lost 0 bases and J lost 5, with 1 base in between. CDR3 bases: TGTGCCACCAGTGATTTGCACAATGAGCAGTTCTTC. Translation: CATSDLHNEQFF.

This rearrangement joins TRBV7-8 to TRBJ2-5, with D tentatively TRBD1 (6 bases). The CDR3 has 15 residues. Trimming pared 5 bases from V and 1 base from J, leaving 14 bases between. Germline CDR1 reads SGHVS; CDR2 reads FQNEAQ. The CDR3 loop reads CASSVSPGAQETQYF. In DNA form, the CDR3 reads TGTGCCAGCAGCGTTTCTCCAGGGGCCCAAGAGACCCAGTACTTC.

The V call is TRBV20-1, the J call TRBJ2-2; 13 bases align to TRBD2. Germline CDR1 is DFQATT and CDR2 is SNEGSKA (reference sequence). V dropped 0 bases and J dropped 7; count of bases not matched to a gene: 8. CDR3 length: 17 residues. The CDR3 coding sequence is TGCAGTGCTAGAGATACTAGCGGGAGGGCCGGGGACGGGGAGCTGTTTTTT. Its translation: CSARDTSGRAGDGELFF.

By frequency in the sample, this clonotype is medium-sized. The chain uses TRBV23-1 and TRBJ1-5; TRBD1 might be the D (6 bases). TRBV23-1 is designated an ORF whose function remains uncertain. This CDR3 is 16 amino acids long. The V gene lost 4 bases and the J gene lost 2 bases, with 15 bases spanning the gap. In DNA form, the CDR3 reads TGCGCCAGCAGTCTCGCCGACGGGGGCCGCAATCAGCCCCAGCATTTT. Translating gives CASSLADGGRNQPQHF.

Many counts were recorded for this clonotype. The chain employs TRBV20-1 and TRBJ2-1; D is perhaps TRBD1 (6 bases). This CDR3 is built from 13 residues. Germline CDR1 reads DFQATT; CDR2 reads SNEGSKA (reference sequence). V gave up 4 bases and J gave up 2 bases, with 9 bases separating them. The CDR3 region is CSAKGQPYNEQFF. Written as DNA, the CDR3 is TGCAGTGCTAAAGGACAGCCCTACAATGAGCAGTTCTTC.

In its sample, this clonotype is hyperexpanded. The rearrangement uses TRBV28 and TRBJ1-1; D unresolved. Germline values: CDR1 MDHEN, CDR2 SYDVKM. The V end was cut by 0 bases, the J end by 7 bases, with 9 bases between. This CDR3 is 13 amino acids long. The CDR3 loop reads CASSLWADNEAFF. The DNA of the CDR3 is TGTGCCAGCAGTTTATGGGCAGACAATGAAGCTTTCTTT.

This clonotype qualifies as medium-sized (0.01 to 0.1%). The DNA of the CDR3 is TGTGCCAGCAGCCGACTAGCGGAATACAATGAGCAGTTCTTC. Its protein is CASSRLAEYNEQFF. The chain joins TRBV9 to TRBJ2-1, with 9 bases lining up with TRBD2. This CDR3 has 14 residues. Unmatched junction bases numbered 3, after V lost 4 bases and J lost 4 bases. Germline loops: CDR1 SGDLS, CDR2 YYNGEE.